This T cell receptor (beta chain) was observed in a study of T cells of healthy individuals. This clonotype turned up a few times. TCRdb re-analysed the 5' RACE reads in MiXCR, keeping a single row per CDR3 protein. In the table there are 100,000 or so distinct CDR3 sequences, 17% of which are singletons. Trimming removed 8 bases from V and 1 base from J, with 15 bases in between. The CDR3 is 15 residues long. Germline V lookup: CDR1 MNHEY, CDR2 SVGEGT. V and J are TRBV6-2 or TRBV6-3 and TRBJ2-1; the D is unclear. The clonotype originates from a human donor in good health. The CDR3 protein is CASAPRNLSYNEQFF. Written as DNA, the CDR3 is TGTGCCAGCGCCCCAAGGAACTTATCCTACAATGAGCAGTTCTTC.